A single sample gave rise to the 29 T cell receptor beta chains below, sequenced in a study of neurological immune-mediated disorders. TCRdb re-called the 5' RACE reads through MiXCR, storing one row per CDR3 protein. In the table there are roughly 38,000 distinct CDR3 sequences, over 2% of which are singletons. The source material was PBMCs. These receptors were collected from a man aged 25 to 40 with multiple sclerosis.

This clonotype was counted many times. This chain joins TRBV10-3 and TRBJ2-1, with D uncertain. The germline V gene encodes CDR1 ENHRY and CDR2 SYGVKD. This CDR3 spans 15 amino acids. V lost 3 bases to trimming and J lost 0 bases, with 9 bases between them. This chain's CDR3 is CAISDFRGSYNEQFF. In nucleotides, the CDR3 is TGTGCCATCAGTGACTTTAGAGGCTCCTACAATGAGCAGTTCTTC.

This clonotype was seen more than once but under ten times. V and J are TRBV2 and TRBJ2-2, with 12 bases that match TRBD1. Germline lookup yields CDR1 SNHLY and CDR2 FYNNEI. CDR3 size: 18 residues. With 9 bases clipped from V and 1 base from J, the junction kept 12 bases outside the gene matches. CDR3 region: CASTGTGGLAVNTGELFF. DNA for the CDR3: TGTGCCAGTACCGGGACAGGGGGCCTAGCGGTGAACACCGGGGAGCTGTTTTTT.

This clonotype was counted at least ten times. The chain recombines TRBV7-9 with TRBJ1-2, with D possibly matching TRBD1 (6 bases). Per the germline V gene, CDR1 is SEHNR and CDR2 is FQNEAQ (reference sequence). Deletions cut 4 bases from V and 5 bases from J, with 17 bases between. There are 15 residues in the CDR3. The CDR3 nucleotides read TGTGCCAGCAGCTCTTCGGGGGGCAGCCCATATGGCTACACCTTC. It translates to CASSSSGGSPYGYTF.

This clonotype was picked up many times. The rearrangement joins TRBV12-3 or TRBV12-4 to TRBJ1-2, with D possibly matching TRBD1 (6 bases). V lost 6 bases and J 2 bases, leaving 13 bases between the germline ends. CDR3 length: 14 residues. The CDR3 DNA follows: TGTGCCAGCAGCACGACAGGTGCAAACTATGGCTACACCTTC. Its protein product is CASSTTGANYGYTF.

The chain is built from TRBV14 and TRBJ2-7; D possibly corresponds to TRBD1 (5 bases). Germline V gene sequence: CDR1 SGHDN, CDR2 FVKESK. V was clipped by 3 bases and J by 2 bases, with 14 bases between them. The CDR3 runs to 15 residues. The CDR3 bases are TGTGCCAGCAGCCACCCGCCCACAGGAACCTACGAGCAGTACTTC. Encoded protein: CASSHPPTGTYEQYF.

This clonotype was observed many times. The chain employs TRBV5-1 and TRBJ2-5, with D uncertain. The V end was cut by 4 bases, the J end by 2 bases, with 6 bases between. CDR3 size: 12 residues. Germline CDR1 is SGHRS and CDR2 is YFSETQ. CDR3 nucleotides: TGCGCCAGCAGCCCGACACAAGAGACCCAGTACTTC. It yields the protein CASSPTQETQYF.

As concerns this clonotype: A much larger clone differs by one base, so this may be a read error. V gene TRBV7-2 combines with J gene TRBJ2-5, with D unresolved. Germline CDR1 reads SGHTA; CDR2 reads FQGNSA. The CDR3 contains 14 residues. The CDR3 bases are TGTGCCAGCAGCTTGAATCCTTTTCAAGCGACCCAGTACTTC. It translates to CASSLNPFQATQYF.

Ten or more counts support this clonotype. The chain joins TRBV5-1 to TRBJ1-5; D gene unclear. V lost 4 bases and J lost 3, with 14 bases in between. Germline V CDR1 and CDR2: SGHRS, YFSETQ. This CDR3 comprises 15 residues. The CDR3 nucleotides are TGCGCCAGCAGCCCGGACGGGGAGGTCAATCAGCCCCAGCATTTT. It codes for CASSPDGEVNQPQHF.

This clonotype was recorded at least ten times. The chain uses TRBV10-2 and TRBJ2-3; 8 bases map to TRBD1. This CDR3 region has 17 residues. J lost 1 base, V lost 7 bases, and 13 bases had no gene match. CDR1 is WSHSY, CDR2 SAAADI, per germline. CDR3 sequence reads: CASKGLGQGGRTDTQYF. DNA of the CDR3: TGCGCCAGCAAAGGACTCGGACAGGGTGGCCGCACAGATACGCAGTATTTT.

This clonotype was counted many times. The gene calls are TRBV12-3 or TRBV12-4 and TRBJ2-3, with TRBD2 matching over 9 bases. Trimming at V came to 2 bases and at J to 1 base, leaving 19 bases not matched to a gene. The CDR3 is made up of 21 amino acids. In DNA form, the CDR3 reads TGTGCCAGCAGTTTATGGAAGAGGGGACTAGCCCGCCTCGTTGGCACAGATACGCAGTATTTT. Amino acid sequence: CASSLWKRGLARLVGTDTQYF.

This clonotype has more than one count but fewer than ten. This sequence joins TRBV20-1 and TRBJ1-1; D is possibly TRBD1 (5 bases). The CDR3 consists of 14 residues. V lost 0 bases to trimming and J lost 2 bases, with 10 bases between them. Germline assignment: CDR1 DFQATT and CDR2 SNEGSKA (reference sequence). The DNA for the CDR3 is TGCAGTGCTAGAGACCCTACAGGAAACACTGAAGCTTTCTTT. This gives the protein CSARDPTGNTEAFF.

This clonotype was found many times. J is TRBJ2-7 and V is TRBV20-1; unclear D gene. CDR1 is DFQATT and CDR2 is SNEGSKA in the germline V gene (reference sequence). This CDR3 is built from 12 residues. V was trimmed by 1 base and J by 6 bases, leaving 10 bases between them. The CDR3 DNA sequence: TGCAGTGCTAGAGTGCGAGAGAGCGAGCAGTACTTC. Translated, it gives CSARVRESEQYF.

This clonotype has at least ten counts. V and J are TRBV10-3 and TRBJ2-7; no reliable D call. The CDR3 contains 13 residues. V dropped 6 bases and J dropped 2 bases, with 11 bases sitting between them. Germline values: CDR1 ENHRY, CDR2 SYGVKD. The CDR3 DNA sequence: TGTGCCATCAGCGCCAAGATAGCCTACGAGCAGTACTTC. It codes for CAISAKIAYEQYF.

This clonotype was recorded at least ten times. This chain connects TRBV12-3 or TRBV12-4 to TRBJ2-5; 12 nucleotides agree with TRBD2. V shed 6 bases, J shed 5 bases, and the junction held 10 bases outside the gene matches. The length of the CDR3 is 16 residues. The CDR3 reads CASSWTSGAPKETQYF. CDR3 coding DNA: TGTGCCAGCAGCTGGACTAGCGGGGCCCCGAAGGAGACCCAGTACTTC.

This clonotype was counted at least ten times. The gene calls are TRBV25-1 and TRBJ2-5; D may match TRBD1 or TRBD2 (6 bases each). Trimming took off 3 bases at V and 4 bases at J, with 15 bases between the two ends. Germline assignment: CDR1 MGHDK and CDR2 SYGVNS. The CDR3 is made up of 15 amino acids. DNA of the CDR3: TGTGCCAGCAGTGACCCCCTTGGGGGGCCAGAGACCCAGTACTTC. Translating gives CASSDPLGGPETQYF. Supplemented by reference TRBV25-1 and TRBJ2-5, the full variable domain reads EADIYQTPRYLVIGTGKKITLECSQTMGHDKMYWYQQDPGMELHLIHYSYGVNSTEKGDLSSESTVSRIRTEHFPLTLESARPSHTSQYLCASSDPLGGPETQYFGPGTRLLVL.

In this sample, this clonotype turned up many times. This chain connects TRBV6-2 or TRBV6-3 to TRBJ2-5; 7 nucleotides align to TRBD1. The CDR3 extends over 15 amino acids. V gave up 2 bases and J gave up 2 bases; unmatched junction bases: 5. Germline-derived CDR1 and CDR2 are MNHEY and SVGEGT. Here the CDR3 reads CASSYRRTGQETQYF. As DNA, the CDR3 is TGTGCCAGCAGTTACCGAAGGACAGGACAAGAGACCCAGTACTTC.

This clonotype was recorded at least ten times. The chain uses TRBV5-1 and TRBJ1-1, with D possibly being TRBD1 (5 bases). The germline V gene has CDR1 SGHRS and CDR2 YFSETQ. V shed 0 bases and J shed 4 bases, with 10 bases lying between them. The length of the CDR3 is 14 residues. The CDR3 region has the DNA TGCGCCAGCAGCTTGGCAGGGACGAGCACTGAAGCTTTCTTT. Its protein is CASSLAGTSTEAFF.

In this sample, this clonotype turned up many times. The chain has TRBV15 and TRBJ2-6, with D possibly called TRBD1 or TRBD2 (5 bases each). The germline V gene encodes CDR1 LNHNV and CDR2 YYDKDF (reference sequence). The V end was cut by 1 base, the J end by 2 bases, with 6 bases between. The CDR3 extends over 15 amino acids. The CDR3 loop reads CATSRGDPGANVLTF. The CDR3 DNA is TGTGCCACCAGCAGAGGGGACCCTGGGGCCAACGTCCTGACTTTC. Supplemented by reference TRBV15 and TRBJ2-6, the full variable domain reads DAMVIQNPRYQVTQFGKPVTLSCSQTLNHNVMYWYQQKSSQAPKLLFHYYDKDFNNEADTPDNFQSRRPNTSFCFLDIRSPGLGDTAMYLCATSRGDPGANVLTFGAGSRLTVL.

This clonotype was observed many times. The chain carries TRBV7-2 and TRBJ2-5, with 9 bases identical to TRBD2. The CDR3 sequence is 15 residues long. Germline trimming cut 4 bases from V and 4 bases from J; bases unmatched to any gene: 7. CDR1 is SGHTA and CDR2 is FQGNSA in the germline V gene. Here the CDR3 reads CASSSLTSGRETQYF. DNA for the CDR3: TGTGCCAGCAGCTCCCTGACTAGCGGTCGAGAGACCCAGTACTTC.

This clonotype was observed at least ten times. The chain is built from TRBV5-1 and TRBJ2-2; D not resolved. Germline V gene sequence: CDR1 SGHRS, CDR2 YFSETQ. The CDR3 spans 14 residues. The V and J ends lost 0 bases and 6 bases respectively, with 9 bases between them. CDR3 loop: CASSLGVSAGELFF. CDR3 nucleotide sequence: TGCGCCAGCAGCTTGGGGGTTTCCGCCGGGGAGCTGTTTTTT.

This clonotype was counted ten times or more. The chain couples TRBV20-1 to TRBJ2-5; 9 positions match TRBD2. The CDR3 runs to 15 residues. V was pared by 6 bases and J by 5 bases, with 13 bases of the junction left unmatched. The germline V gene encodes CDR1 DFQATT and CDR2 SNEGSKA (reference sequence). The CDR3 reads CSAPDPQRGEETQYF. CDR3 coding DNA: TGCAGTGCCCCGGACCCCCAGCGGGGGGAGGAGACCCAGTACTTC.

This clonotype was observed at least ten times. The V call is TRBV3-1, the J call TRBJ2-1, with D tentatively TRBD2 (6 bases). The CDR3 covers 16 residues. Germline V lookup: CDR1 LGHDT, CDR2 YNNKEL (reference sequence). With 0 bases removed from V and 6 bases from J, the gap between germline ends came to 15 bases. The CDR3 here is CASSQEGWIAANEQFF. CDR3 nucleotide sequence: TGTGCCAGCAGCCAAGAAGGGTGGATAGCGGCCAATGAGCAGTTCTTC.

This clonotype was seen repeatedly, ten times or more. The J gene is TRBJ1-2, the V gene TRBV7-8; D is possibly TRBD1 (5 bases). CDR1 is SGHVS and CDR2 is FQNEAQ in the germline V gene. The CDR3 covers 15 residues. V was pared by 1 base and J by 5 bases, with 14 bases between. The CDR3 bases are TGTGCCAGCAGCTTAGTCGGCAGGGAAGAATATGGCTACACCTTC. Translation gives CASSLVGREEYGYTF.

This clonotype was detected ten times or more. This sequence joins TRBV7-8 and TRBJ2-1, with TRBD2 identical over 13 bases. The J segment lost 9 bases and the V segment lost 5 bases, leaving 13 bases of the junction unmatched. The CDR3 is 17 residues long. Germline V lookup: CDR1 SGHVS, CDR2 FQNEAQ. The CDR3 DNA is TGTGCCAGCAGCCCCAGGACCGGGACTAGCGGGAAGGGTGAGCAGTTCTTC. Residues: CASSPRTGTSGKGEQFF. Based on the CDR3 plus reference TRBV7-8 and TRBJ2-1, the full variable domain is GAGVSQSPRYKVAKRGQDVALRCDPISGHVSLFWYQQALGQGPEFLTYFQNEAQLDKSGLPSDRFFAERPEGSVSTLKIQRTQQEDSAVYLCASSPRTGTSGKGEQFFGPGTRLTVL.

This clonotype was seen repeatedly, ten times or more. The chain employs TRBV4-1 and TRBJ2-7, with D perhaps TRBD2 (7 bases). This CDR3 comprises 16 residues. The V gene's germline CDR1 is MGHRA and CDR2 YSYEKL. V was shortened by 2 bases and J by 4 bases, with 18 bases between the two germline ends. The CDR3 region is CASSQSRGGGGYEQYF. CDR3 bases: TGCGCCAGCAGCCAATCAAGAGGGGGGGGTGGATACGAGCAGTACTTC.

This clonotype was recorded at least ten times. The chain carries TRBV6-5 and TRBJ1-5, with D possibly being TRBD1 (5 bases). The length of the CDR3 is 15 residues. Germline CDR1 is MNHEY and CDR2 is SVGAGI. Trimming stripped 4 bases from V and 8 bases from J, with 18 bases between. The CDR3 sequence: CASSFTWGVGEPQHF. Here the CDR3 DNA reads TGTGCCAGCAGTTTTACGTGGGGGGTCGGGGAGCCCCAGCATTTT.

This clonotype was detected ten times or more. V gene TRBV5-1 combines with J gene TRBJ2-7; D is uncertain. The CDR3 is 13 amino acids. Germline assignment: CDR1 SGHRS and CDR2 YFSETQ. Trimming left V 0 bases short and J 1 base short, with 5 bases between. DNA for the CDR3: TGCGCCAGCAGCTTGGCCATGTCCTACGAGCAGTACTTC. It is translated as CASSLAMSYEQYF.

There are many counts of this clonotype. The gene calls are TRBV5-6 and TRBJ2-5; no clear D gene. Trimming took 4 bases from V and 2 from J, leaving 15 bases between them. CDR1 and CDR2 (germline): SGHDT, YYEEEE. CDR3 length equals 15 residues. The CDR3 sequence is CASSVRTQTQETQYF. For the CDR3, the DNA is TGTGCCAGCAGCGTAAGGACGCAAACACAAGAGACCCAGTACTTC.

This clonotype was seen ten or more times. The chain uses TRBV5-1 and TRBJ2-2; 8 positions match TRBD2. The CDR3 length is 16 residues. The V segment lost 5 bases and the J segment 2 bases; nucleotides outside the gene matches: 8. Germline-derived CDR1 and CDR2 are SGHRS and YFSETQ. The CDR3 DNA follows: TGCGCCAGCAGATTTACAAGCGGGGGTAACACCGGGGAGCTGTTTTTT. Residues: CASRFTSGGNTGELFF.